This T cell receptor (beta chain) was captured by sequencing in a study of blood T cell repertoires in COVID-19. Study information: The United States, Italy and Spain provided the acute and convalescent COVID-19 samples.

Produced via immunoSEQ multiplex PCR; TCRdb's table is partial and in-frame only. The data contain fewer than 500,000 clones, roughly nine tenths of them singletons. Self-reported history from a screening survey and questionnaire set each donor's cohort. Donors of Cohort 3 who recovered were those that had two negative PCRs, clearance, or symptom resolution. In germline, CDR1 is LGHNA, CDR2 YNFKEQ. The CDR3 has 17 residues. V lost 1 base, J lost 0 bases, and 13 bases lay in between. This TCR came from a woman younger than 35 who had recovered from COVID-19. Sequenced material: PBMCs or T cells enriched from blood (not recorded which). V and J are TRBV4-2 and TRBJ1-3, with D hard to call. CDR3: CASSQAAGGDSGNTIYF. CDR3 DNA sequence: TGTGCCAGCAGCCAAGCGGCGGGTGGGGACTCTGGAAACACCATATATTTT.